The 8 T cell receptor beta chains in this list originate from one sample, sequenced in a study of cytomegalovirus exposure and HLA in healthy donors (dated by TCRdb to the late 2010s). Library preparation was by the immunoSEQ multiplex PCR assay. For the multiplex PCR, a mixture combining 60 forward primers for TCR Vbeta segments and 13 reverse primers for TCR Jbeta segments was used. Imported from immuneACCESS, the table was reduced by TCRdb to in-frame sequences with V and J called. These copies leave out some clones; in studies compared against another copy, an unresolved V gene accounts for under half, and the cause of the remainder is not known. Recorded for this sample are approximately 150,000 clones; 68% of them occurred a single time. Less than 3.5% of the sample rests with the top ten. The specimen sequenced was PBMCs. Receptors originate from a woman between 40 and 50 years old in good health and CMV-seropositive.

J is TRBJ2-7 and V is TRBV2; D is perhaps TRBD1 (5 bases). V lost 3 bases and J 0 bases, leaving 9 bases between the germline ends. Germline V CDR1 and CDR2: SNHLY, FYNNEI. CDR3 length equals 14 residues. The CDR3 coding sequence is TGTGCCAGCAGTGACAGGGCCTACTCCTACGAGCAGTACTTC. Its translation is CASSDRAYSYEQYF.

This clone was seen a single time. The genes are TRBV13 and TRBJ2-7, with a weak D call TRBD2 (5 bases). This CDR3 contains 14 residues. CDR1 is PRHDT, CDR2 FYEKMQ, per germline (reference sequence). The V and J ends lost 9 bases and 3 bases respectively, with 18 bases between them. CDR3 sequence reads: CARLGVGRNYEQYF. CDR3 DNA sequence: TGTGCCAGACTAGGAGTGGGTCGGAACTACGAGCAGTACTTC.

CDR3 sequence (DNA): TGTGCCAGCAGCCAAGTCGCAGGGTCGAACACTGAAGCTTTCTTT. It yields the protein CASSQVAGSNTEAFF. The chain links TRBV14 to TRBJ1-1; perhaps TRBD1 as D (5 bases). The germline V gene encodes CDR1 SGHDN and CDR2 FVKESK. Deletions cut 1 base from V and 1 base from J, with 10 bases between. The CDR3 loop spans 15 amino acids.

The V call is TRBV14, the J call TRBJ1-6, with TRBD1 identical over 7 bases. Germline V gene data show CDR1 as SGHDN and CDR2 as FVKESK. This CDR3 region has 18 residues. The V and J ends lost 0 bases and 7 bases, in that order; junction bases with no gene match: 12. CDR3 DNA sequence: TGTGCCAGCAGCCAAGATTTAGACAGGGCCGGGGAAAATTCACCCCTCCACTTT. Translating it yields CASSQDLDRAGENSPLHF.

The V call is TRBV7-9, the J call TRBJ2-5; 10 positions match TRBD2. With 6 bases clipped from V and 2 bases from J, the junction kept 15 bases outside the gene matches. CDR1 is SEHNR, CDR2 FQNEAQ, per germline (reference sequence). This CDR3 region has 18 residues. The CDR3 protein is CASSSTSGDVLLQETQYF. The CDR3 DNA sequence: TGTGCCAGCAGTTCTACTAGCGGGGACGTACTACTACAAGAGACCCAGTACTTC.

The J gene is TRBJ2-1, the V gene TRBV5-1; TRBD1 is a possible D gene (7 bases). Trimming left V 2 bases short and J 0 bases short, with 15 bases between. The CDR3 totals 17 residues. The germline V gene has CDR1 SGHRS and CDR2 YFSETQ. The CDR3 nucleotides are TGCGCCAGCAGCTTAGGAGGGGGCTATAGCTCCTACAATGAGCAGTTCTTC. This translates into CASSLGGGYSSYNEQFF.

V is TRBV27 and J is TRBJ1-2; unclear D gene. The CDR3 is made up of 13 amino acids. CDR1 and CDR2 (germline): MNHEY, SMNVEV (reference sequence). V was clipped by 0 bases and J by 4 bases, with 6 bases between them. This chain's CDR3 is CASSLSLSYGYTF. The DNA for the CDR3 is TGTGCCAGCAGTTTATCCCTGAGCTATGGCTACACCTTC.

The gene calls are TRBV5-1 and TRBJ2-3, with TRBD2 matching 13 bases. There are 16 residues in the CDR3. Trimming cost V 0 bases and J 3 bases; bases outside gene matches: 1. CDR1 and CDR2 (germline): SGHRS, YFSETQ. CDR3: CASSLGLAGGTDTQYF. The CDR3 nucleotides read TGCGCCAGCAGCTTGGGACTAGCGGGGGGAACAGATACGCAGTATTTT.